This TCR beta chain is drawn from a study of shared clonotypes between healthy human individuals. The authors distributed each subset's genomic DNA evenly over several immunoSEQ plates. Clones were sequenced by immunoSEQ multiplex PCR, and TCRdb holds only the in-frame ones, with some missing. The sample consists of 950,000 to 1,100,000 clones, 75% to 80% of them appearing once. This clone has more than one count but fewer than ten. This CDR3 contains 14 residues. Germline V gene lookup returns CDR1 SGHNT and CDR2 YENEEA. V was cut by 0 bases and J by 3 bases, with 7 bases left in between. The V and J genes are TRBV11-3 and TRBJ2-3; D might be TRBD1 (5 bases). This TCR derives from a young man in good health. Some clones in this sample may be carry-over from other donors' samples. What was sequenced was memory CD4+ T cells from PBMCs. The subset: CD45RA-negative fraction. CDR3 bases: TGTGCCAGCAGCTTAGAAGCAGGGACAGATACGCAGTATTTT. Encoded protein: CASSLEAGTDTQYF.